The 24 T cell receptor beta chains listed next were all sequenced from one sample in a study of spatial heterogeneity in lung cancer. Study-wide results and caveats: Tumors with more nonsynonymous mutations had more expanded intratumoral alpha and beta TCRs.

Antigens for these TCRs are unknown. In TCRdb, the 5' RACE reads were re-called with MiXCR into one record per CDR3 protein. Among thousands of distinct CDR3 sequences listed, approximately 49% were seen once. Time point: sample taken at primary tumor resection. The sample in question was lung tumor tissue, obtained at surgery. These receptors all come from a male donor with early-stage non-small cell lung cancer.

This clonotype is termed medium-sized. This beta chain is an unintended read in a library built for alpha chains; its size means little. The gene calls are TRBV28 and TRBJ1-6, with D unresolved. The CDR3 spans 12 residues. Germline V gene data show CDR1 as MDHEN and CDR2 as SYDVKM. The V end lost 1 base, the J end lost 11 bases, and 6 bases lay between the germline ends. CDR3 amino acids: CASSLFRAPLHF. The DNA for the CDR3 is TGTGCCAGCAGTTTATTTCGGGCACCCCTCCACTTT.

Of note for this clonotype: A library prepared for alpha chains yielded this beta chain as an off-target read; its size is of little meaning. This chain joins TRBV7-9 and TRBJ1-2; D is uncertain. CDR1 is SEHNR, CDR2 FQNEAQ, per germline (reference sequence). The V end lost 0 bases, the J end lost 3 bases, and 14 bases lay between the germline ends. The CDR3 is 16 residues long. CDR3 protein: CASSLAGGFSYYGYTF. The DNA for the CDR3 is TGTGCCAGCAGCTTAGCGGGCGGGTTTTCCTACTATGGCTACACCTTC.

This clonotype is medium-sized in the sample. Found in a library prepared for alpha chains, this beta chain is an off-target read, and its abundance has little meaning. The chain employs TRBV28 and TRBJ2-5; D not resolved. Germline V gene sequence: CDR1 MDHEN, CDR2 SYDVKM. The V end lost 8 bases, the J end lost 1 base, and 8 bases lay between the germline ends. The CDR3 length is 12 residues. The CDR3 DNA reads TGTGCCAGCGCTCAGAGCCAAGAGACCCAGTACTTC. Amino acid sequence: CASAQSQETQYF.

In its sample, this clonotype is medium-sized. Being off target in a library aimed at alpha chains, this beta chain has a size of little meaning. V and J are TRBV6-5 and TRBJ1-6; perhaps TRBD1 as D (5 bases). Deletions cut 2 bases from V and 10 bases from J, with 12 bases between. Germline V gene lookup returns CDR1 MNHEY and CDR2 SVGAGI. The CDR3 has 14 residues. The CDR3 spells CASSYQGRESPLHF. CDR3 DNA: TGTGCCAGCAGTTACCAGGGCAGGGAGTCACCCCTCCACTTT.

As regards this clonotype: Found in a library prepared for alpha chains, this beta chain is an off-target read, and its abundance has little meaning. The chain carries TRBV9 and TRBJ1-1, with a tentative D call TRBD1 (5 bases). This CDR3 is 15 amino acids long. The germline V gene encodes CDR1 SGDLS and CDR2 YYNGEE. The V end was cut by 2 bases, the J end by 6 bases, with 17 bases between. The CDR3 protein is CASSVHPLGHAEAFF. In nucleotides, the CDR3 is TGTGCCAGCAGCGTCCACCCTCTGGGGCACGCTGAAGCTTTCTTT.

On this clonotype: As an off-target read in a library built for alpha chains, this beta chain has a frequency of little significance. The chain has TRBV7-2 and TRBJ2-7; perhaps TRBD2 as D (6 bases). CDR3 length equals 14 residues. The V end was cut by 3 bases, the J end by 0 bases, with 9 bases between. Germline V CDR1 and CDR2: SGHTA, FQGNSA. Written as DNA, the CDR3 is TGTGCCAGCAGCTTGGAGGGAGTCTCCTACGAGCAGTACTTC. It encodes CASSLEGVSYEQYF.

A remark on this clonotype: The library was designed around alpha chains, so this beta chain is a stray read whose abundance carries little weight. The chain links TRBV9 to TRBJ2-3; no reliable D call. Trimming pared 0 bases from V and 6 bases from J, leaving 8 bases between. Germline CDR1 and CDR2: SGDLS and YYNGEE. The CDR3 runs 13 residues. The CDR3 region has the DNA TGTGCCAGCAGCGTAGCCCCTGGGGATACGCAGTATTTT. Translating gives CASSVAPGDTQYF.

On this clonotype itself: This beta chain turned up in a library designed for alpha chains; as an off-target read, its abundance says little. The J gene is TRBJ1-1, the V gene TRBV11-2; TRBD1 aligns across 9 bases. V lost 2 bases, J lost 4 bases, and 17 bases stayed unmatched. Germline V gene sequence: CDR1 SGHAT, CDR2 FQNNGV. The CDR3 contains 19 residues. CDR3 region: CASSLRRPGQGSEGTEAFF. DNA of the CDR3: TGTGCCAGCAGCTTACGGAGGCCGGGACAGGGAAGCGAGGGCACTGAAGCTTTCTTT.

In the case of this clonotype: The library was built for alpha chains, so this beta chain is an off-target read and its size means little. The V and J genes are TRBV28 and TRBJ2-3, with D unresolved. Germline V gene data show CDR1 as MDHEN and CDR2 as SYDVKM. The CDR3 spans 13 residues. The V and J ends lost 8 bases and 2 bases respectively, with 11 bases between them. This CDR3 is CASLTRNTDTQYF. The CDR3 DNA reads as TGTGCCAGCCTCACGCGAAACACAGATACGCAGTATTTT.

On this clonotype itself: This beta chain was picked up by a library intended for alpha chains and is off target, so its count carries little meaning. The chain has TRBV9 and TRBJ2-5; 11 bases line up with TRBD2. Germline CDR1 SGDLS, CDR2 YYNGEE. The CDR3 runs 17 residues. Trimming at V came to 4 bases and at J to 5 bases, leaving 13 bases not matched to a gene. The CDR3 here is CASSRGTLAGGMETQYF. CDR3 coding DNA: TGTGCCAGCAGCCGAGGCACTTTAGCGGGGGGGATGGAGACCCAGTACTTC.

Comments on this clonotype: This beta chain is a stray read from a library made for alpha chains; its abundance is not meaningful. The rearrangement uses TRBV10-3 and TRBJ2-7; no clear D. This CDR3 has 13 residues. The V gene lost 4 bases and the J gene lost 2 bases, with 9 bases spanning the gap. The V gene's germline CDR1 is ENHRY and CDR2 SYGVKD. The DNA for the CDR3 is TGTGCCATCAGTGTCGCCCAAACCTACGAGCAGTACGTC. This encodes CAISVAQTYEQYV.

In this sample, this clonotype is medium-sized. This beta chain is off target for a library built for alpha chains, so its abundance means little. The chain has TRBV28 and TRBJ1-6; the match to TRBD1 covers 7 bases. This CDR3 spans 13 amino acids. Trimming took 7 bases from V and 7 from J; bases not matched to a gene: 4. The germline gives CDR1 MDHEN, CDR2 SYDVKM. CDR3 coding DNA: TGTGCCAGCACCAGGGACAGCAATTCACCCCTCCACTTT. This codes for CASTRDSNSPLHF.

The table lists this clonotype with a count of one. Within a library made for alpha chains, this beta chain is off target, and its count is uninformative. CDR3 DNA: TGTGCCAGCAGCCTTAGGATTAGCGGGAGGAAGCGGTCGAACACCGGGGAGCTGTTTTTT. Translated, it gives CASSLRISGRKRSNTGELFF. The chain carries TRBV7-2 and TRBJ2-2; TRBD2 agrees at 10 bases. This CDR3 region has 20 residues. V lost 5 bases and J lost 0; bases outside the gene matches: 15. CDR1 is SGHTA, CDR2 FQGNSA, per germline.

Concerning this clonotype: Because this beta chain is a stray read in a library intended to capture alpha chains, its abundance should not be given much weight. The rearrangement links TRBV9 to TRBJ2-1, with 7 bases lining up with TRBD2. J lost 8 bases, V lost 1 base, and 9 bases had no gene match. Germline loops: CDR1 SGDLS, CDR2 YYNGEE. The CDR3 has 15 residues. The CDR3 DNA reads as TGTGCCAGCAGCGTATCTCAGCGGGGTAGCGATGAGCAGTTCTTC. Its translation: CASSVSQRGSDEQFF.

About this clonotype: Being off target in a library aimed at alpha chains, this beta chain has a size of little meaning. The chain carries TRBV7-2 and TRBJ2-2, with 10 bases that match TRBD2. The CDR3 runs 17 residues. J was trimmed by 4 bases and V by 2 bases; bases with no gene match: 7. Germline V lookup: CDR1 SGHTA, CDR2 FQGNSA. The CDR3 protein is CASSLSGLAAITGELFF. The CDR3 DNA sequence: TGTGCCAGCAGCTTAAGCGGACTAGCGGCTATCACCGGGGAGCTGTTTTTT.

As for this clonotype: This beta chain is an unintended read in a library built for alpha chains; its size means little. The chain links TRBV9 to TRBJ2-6; 10 positions match TRBD1. Germline values: CDR1 SGDLS, CDR2 YYNGEE. This CDR3 spans 18 amino acids. V lost 4 bases to trimming and J lost 0 bases; unmatched junction nucleotides: 7. This chain's CDR3 is CASSQGQGRPSGANVLTF. The CDR3 region has the DNA TGTGCCAGCAGCCAGGGACAGGGGAGGCCCTCTGGGGCCAACGTCCTGACTTTC.

This clonotype was counted a few times. Since it is a stray read in a library aimed at alpha chains, this beta chain has a size that is not meaningful. The chain joins TRBV12-3 or TRBV12-4 to TRBJ2-1; TRBD2 aligns across 7 bases. The CDR3 contains 14 residues. V was pared by 1 base and J by 6 bases, with 3 bases of the junction left unmatched. CDR3 sequence: CASSLGTSANEQFF. Here the CDR3 DNA reads TGTGCCAGCAGTTTAGGGACTAGTGCCAATGAGCAGTTCTTC.

In regard to this clonotype: This beta chain represents an off-target read in a library built for alpha chains; its size is of limited meaning. The gene calls are TRBV7-9 and TRBJ1-3; 7 bases fit TRBD1. V was pared by 4 bases and J by 4 bases, with 7 bases of the junction left unmatched. In germline, CDR1 is SEHNR, CDR2 FQNEAQ (reference sequence). CDR3 length equals 15 residues. The CDR3 DNA is TGTGCCAGCAGCTCAACAGGGGTGCCCGGAAACACCATATATTTT. Protein: CASSSTGVPGNTIYF.

Concerning this clonotype: Little can be read into the size of this beta chain, an off-target read in a library designed for alpha chains. The rearrangement uses TRBV7-6 and TRBJ2-1, with D perhaps given as TRBD1 or TRBD2 (5 bases each). CDR3 length: 13 amino acids. CDR1 and CDR2 (germline): SGHVS, FNYEAQ. Trimming took 0 bases from V and 10 from J, leaving 10 bases between them. The CDR3 bases are TGTGCCAGCAGCTTAGCGTGGGACCAGGAGCAGTTCTTC. Its translation is CASSLAWDQEQFF.

A note on this clonotype: For a library built for alpha chains, this beta chain is a stray read; little rests on its size. J is TRBJ2-5 and V is TRBV3-1; D is possibly TRBD2 (6 bases). Deletions cut 0 bases from V and 8 bases from J, with 10 bases between. This CDR3 contains 13 residues. CDR1 and CDR2 (germline): LGHDT, YNNKEL (reference sequence). The CDR3 region is CASSQDGGFTQYF. The CDR3 coding sequence is TGTGCCAGCAGCCAAGACGGGGGTTTTACCCAGTACTTC.

This clonotype is medium-sized (0.01 to 0.1%) by share. With the library built for alpha chains, this beta chain is off target and its frequency is not meaningful. CDR3 DNA sequence: TGTGCCAGCAGTTGGAACAGGGACACTGAAGCTTTCTTT. This gives the protein CASSWNRDTEAFF. The chain couples TRBV6-2 or TRBV6-3 to TRBJ1-1; perhaps TRBD1 as D (6 bases). The CDR3 contains 13 residues. Trimming took off 4 bases at V and 3 bases at J, with 9 bases between the two ends. The germline V gene encodes CDR1 MNHEY and CDR2 SVGEGT.

This clonotype rates as large. This beta chain is a stray sequence in a library constructed for alpha chains; its clone size is not meaningful. The chain couples TRBV13 to TRBJ2-7; unclear D gene. With 8 bases removed from V and 3 bases from J, the gap between germline ends came to 17 bases. The CDR3 contains 14 residues. Germline CDR1 PRHDT, CDR2 FYEKMQ (reference sequence). The CDR3 sequence is CASGENTVSYEQYF. DNA for the CDR3: TGTGCCAGCGGAGAAAATACAGTCAGCTACGAGCAGTACTTC. The full variable domain, in which reference TRBV13 and TRBJ2-7 provide the parts outside the CDR3, is AAGVIQSPRHLIKEKRETATLKCYPIPRHDTVYWYQQGPGQDPQFLISFYEKMQSDKGSIPDRFSAQQFSDYHSELNMSSLELGDSALYFCASGENTVSYEQYFGPGTRLTVT.

A word on this clonotype: The library was designed around alpha chains, so this beta chain is a stray read whose abundance carries little weight. The V gene is TRBV12-3 or TRBV12-4, the J gene TRBJ1-1; D might be TRBD1 (6 bases). The V end was cut by 5 bases, the J end by 1 base, with 14 bases between. The CDR3 contains 15 residues. CDR3 DNA sequence: TGTGCCAGCAGTGGAGGGGGGGCGCGGAACACTGAAGCTTTCTTT. It yields the protein CASSGGGARNTEAFF.

Regarding this clonotype: The library was built for alpha chains, so this beta chain is an off-target read and its size means little. The chain employs TRBV15 and TRBJ2-1, with D unresolved. This CDR3 has 12 amino acids. V was shortened by 0 bases and J by 8 bases, with 5 bases between the two germline ends. Germline V gene sequence: CDR1 LNHNV, CDR2 YYDKDF (reference sequence). The chain's CDR3 is CATSRDRDEQFF. The CDR3, as DNA: TGTGCCACCAGCAGAGATAGAGATGAGCAGTTCTTC.